What follows describes a single TCR beta chain. Its cognate antigen is unknown. The data belong to a study of cytomegalovirus exposure and HLA in healthy donors. Study background: An earlier analysis identified 100 million to 130 million unique TCR beta sequences in approximately 190 million T cells. Clustering assigned 81% of the 350 to 400 genotyped donors to the Caucasian-associated ancestry cluster.

The donors comprised healthy bone marrow donors. Study-level results: Rare sequences made up most TCRs, while some public TCRs were found in many donors.

Use of 60 Vbeta and 13 Jbeta primers characterized the PCR. Using immunoSEQ multiplex PCR, the repertoire was profiled, and TCRdb retains in-frame clones only, with some absent. This sample carries some 110,000 clones, more than 75% of them seen once, and the ten largest clones take roughly an eighth. Sequencing was performed on PBMCs. The sequence came from a woman aged 55-69 years in good health and CMV-seropositive.

Here the CDR3 reads CASSTQIRRSGVYGYTF. The CDR3 DNA follows: TGTGCCAGCAGCACCCAAATCCGTCGGTCGGGGGTCTATGGCTACACCTTC. The gene calls are TRBV13 and TRBJ1-2; D perhaps matches TRBD1 (5 bases). Deletions cut 5 bases from V and 4 bases from J, with 23 bases between. The CDR3 is made up of 17 amino acids. The V gene's germline CDR1 is PRHDT and CDR2 FYEKMQ (reference sequence).